The sequence of this TCR beta chain was determined in a study of regulatory T cells in long-lasting Graves disease. Assembly of TCR beta libraries relied on iRepertoire HTBI primers together with Arm-PCR of CDR3 regions. TCRdb ran MiXCR on the multiplex PCR reads and lists one entry per CDR3 protein. The table has approximately 540,000 distinct CDR3 sequences, around 11% seen once. Germline CDR1 DFQATT, CDR2 SNEGSKA (reference sequence). V shed 6 bases and J 0 bases; nucleotides not matched to a gene: 9. The CDR3 extends over 15 amino acids. This clonotype was detected many times. Time point meaning: newly diagnosed GD, antithyroid drugs for less than 3 months. RNA extracted from PBMCs served as the sequencing template. One endocrinology department in Xi'an, China, was where patients came from. Another study also made use of these data, one on T cells in Graves' hyperthyroidism and ophthalmopathy. That source reports: The model forecast ophthalmopathy, anticipating it by a median approximately 6 months before onset.

The genes are TRBV20-1 and TRBJ2-3; 7 bases align to TRBD2. The clonotype comes from a woman aged 25 to 39 with Graves disease. The input for sequencing was peripheral blood mononuclear cells (PBMCs), taken at new diagnosis, from a patient treated with antithyroid drugs. The CDR3 DNA sequence: TGCAGTGCCTTAGGTCTAGCGGTTAGCACAGATACGCAGTATTTT. As protein: CSALGLAVSTDTQYF.